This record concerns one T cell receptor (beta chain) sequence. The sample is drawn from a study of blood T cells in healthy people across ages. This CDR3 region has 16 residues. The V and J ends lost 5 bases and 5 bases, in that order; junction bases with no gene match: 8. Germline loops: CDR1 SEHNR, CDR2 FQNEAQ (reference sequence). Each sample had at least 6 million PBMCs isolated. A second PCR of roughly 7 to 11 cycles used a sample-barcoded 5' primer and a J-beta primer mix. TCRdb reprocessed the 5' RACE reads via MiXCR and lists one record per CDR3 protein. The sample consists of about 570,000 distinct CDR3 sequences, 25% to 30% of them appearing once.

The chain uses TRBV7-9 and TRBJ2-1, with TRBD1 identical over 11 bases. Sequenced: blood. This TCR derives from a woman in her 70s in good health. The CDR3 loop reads CASSPQDRGLHNEQFF. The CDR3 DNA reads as TGTGCCAGCAGCCCCCAGGACAGGGGGCTACACAATGAGCAGTTCTTC. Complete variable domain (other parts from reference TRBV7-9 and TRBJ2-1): DTGVSQNPRHKITKRGQNVTFRCDPISEHNRLYWYRQTLGQGPEFLTYFQNEAQLEKSRLLSDRFSAERPKGSFSTLEIQRTEQGDSAMYLCASSPQDRGLHNEQFFGPGTRLTVL.